This TCR beta chain originates from a study of blood T cell repertoires in COVID-19. Study-wide context: Samples of COVID-19 (acute and convalescent) were obtained from the United States, Italy and Spain. T cells, B-cell-depleted T cells, or PBMCs supplied cDNA or gDNA.

Authors' processing steps: Reference gene primers were amplified, and this amplification served to estimate nucleated cell counts. Assay used: immunoSEQ multiplex PCR; TCRdb lists only in-frame clones, some missing. D and trimming were read from the DNA, whereas the V and J calls and clone size are those reported in that table. Seen here are under 250,000 clones, roughly 80% observed once, and the top ten hold about 10%. In germline, CDR1 is SGHNT, CDR2 YYREEE (reference sequence). The length of the CDR3 is 17 residues. Trimming shortened V by 3 bases and J by 1 base, and 19 bases separated the two germline ends.

The source is an elderly man with acute or convalescent COVID-19. This chain joins TRBV5-4 and TRBJ1-2, with TRBD1 as a possible D gene (6 bases). The sequenced sample was peripheral blood. The CDR3 coding sequence is TGTGCCAGCAGCTACAAACCGGGACAAAAGGATAACTATGGCTACACCTTC. This translates into CASSYKPGQKDNYGYTF.